This T cell receptor beta chain came from a study of T-cell reconstitution after alpha-beta-depleted transplantation in children. Findings and limits, study-wide: Several hundred rapidly expanded clones from non-depleted graft cells reportedly supplied alpha-beta T cells about two months post-transplant. Diversity and T-cell counts at one year after transplant derived mostly from new T cells.

Unique molecular identifiers were incorporated into the prepared TCRbeta library. MiXCR, run by TCRdb on the PCR reads, gives a single entry per CDR3 protein. This sample yields 450,000 to 600,000 distinct CDR3 sequences, of which 13% are seen a single time; 2.2% belongs to the top ten. In germline, CDR1 is MRHNA, CDR2 SNTAGT. Unmatched junction bases numbered 16, after V lost 5 bases and J lost 6 bases. The CDR3 runs to 17 residues. In regard to this clonotype: Its antigen remains unknown.

V and J are TRBV6-4 and TRBJ2-1, with 7 bases fitting TRBD2. The source is a male patient between 5 and 17 years old who had a stem cell transplant for acute myeloid leukemia, so the T cells may come from the graft donor. The source was PBMCs, mostly from graft donor cells, collected 360 days after TCRalphabeta/CD19-depleted stem cell transplant. The CDR3: CASSPSRSGTNLNEQFF. In nucleotides, the CDR3 is TGTGCCAGCAGTCCAAGCCGATCCGGGACTAACCTCAATGAGCAGTTCTTC.